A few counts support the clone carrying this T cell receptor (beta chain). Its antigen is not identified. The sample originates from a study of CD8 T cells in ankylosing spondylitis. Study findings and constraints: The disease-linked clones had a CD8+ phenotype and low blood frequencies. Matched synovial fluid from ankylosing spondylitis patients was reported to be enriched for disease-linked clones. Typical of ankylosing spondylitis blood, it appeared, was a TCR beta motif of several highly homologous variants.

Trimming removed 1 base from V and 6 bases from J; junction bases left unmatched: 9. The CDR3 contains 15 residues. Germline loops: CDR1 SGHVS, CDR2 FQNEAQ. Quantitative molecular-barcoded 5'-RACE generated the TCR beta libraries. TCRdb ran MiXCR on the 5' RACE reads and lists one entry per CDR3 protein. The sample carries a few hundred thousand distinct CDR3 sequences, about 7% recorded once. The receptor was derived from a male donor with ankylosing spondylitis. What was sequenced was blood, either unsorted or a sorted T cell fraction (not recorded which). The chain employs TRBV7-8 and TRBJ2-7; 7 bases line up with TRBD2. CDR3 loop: CASSLGAGLIREQYF. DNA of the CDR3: TGTGCCAGCAGCTTAGGAGCGGGATTGATACGCGAGCAGTACTTC.